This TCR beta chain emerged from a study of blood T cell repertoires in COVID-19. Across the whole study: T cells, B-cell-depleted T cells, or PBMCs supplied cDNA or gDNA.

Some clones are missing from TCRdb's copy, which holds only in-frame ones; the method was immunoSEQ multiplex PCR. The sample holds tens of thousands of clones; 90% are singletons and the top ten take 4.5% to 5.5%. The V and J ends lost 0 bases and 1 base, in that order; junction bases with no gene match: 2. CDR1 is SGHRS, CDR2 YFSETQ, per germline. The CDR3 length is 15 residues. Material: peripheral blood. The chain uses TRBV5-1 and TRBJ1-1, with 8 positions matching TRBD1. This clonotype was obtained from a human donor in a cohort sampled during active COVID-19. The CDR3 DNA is TGCGCCAGCAGCTTGGCTGGGACAGGGAACACTGAAGCTTTCTTT. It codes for CASSLAGTGNTEAFF.